The 27 T cell receptor beta chains reported below all come from one sample, sequenced in a study of identical twins. A single record per CDR3 protein comes from TCRdb applying MiXCR to the 5' RACE reads. The sample records around 550,000 distinct CDR3 sequences, around 15% being singletons. This sample also appeared in a second study, on yellow fever vaccine responses in identical twins.

The specimen was CD4+ T cells sorted from blood. These receptors were collected from a woman between 18 and 29 years old in good health.

In its sample, this clonotype was seen a few times. The chain carries TRBV28 and TRBJ2-1, with 7 nucleotides matching TRBD2. Germline-derived CDR1 and CDR2 are MDHEN and SYDVKM. V lost 8 bases and J lost 5; bases outside the gene matches: 3. The CDR3 totals 12 residues. The CDR3 region has the DNA TGTGCCAGCTGGACTAGACACAATGAGCAGTTCTTC. Translated, it gives CASWTRHNEQFF. The full variable domain, with the rest looked up from reference TRBV28 and TRBJ2-1, is DVKVTQSSRYLVKRTGEKVFLECVQDMDHENMFWYRQDPGLGLRLIYFSYDVKMKEKGDIPEGYSVSREKKERFSLILESASTNQTSMYLCASWTRHNEQFFGPGTRLTVL.

J is TRBJ2-7 and V is TRBV5-1, with D possibly TRBD1 on 5 matching bases. Trimming removed 4 bases at V and 3 bases at J, with 17 bases between. There are 15 residues in the CDR3. Germline V gene lookup returns CDR1 SGHRS and CDR2 YFSETQ. The CDR3 loop reads CASSQGEVRSYEQYF. In DNA form, the CDR3 reads TGCGCCAGCAGCCAAGGGGAAGTAAGGAGCTACGAGCAGTACTTC.

To note about this clonotype: One end of the junction is discordant with germline, which a read error may explain. The chain joins TRBV5-6 to TRBJ2-2, with no clear D. Per the germline V gene, CDR1 is SGHDT and CDR2 is YYEEEE. This CDR3 has 15 residues. The CDR3 DNA sequence: TGTGCCATCAGCCTCGGCGGCCACGGCTCCGGGGAGCTGTTTTTT. This encodes CAISLGGHGSGELFF. Together with reference TRBV5-6 and TRBJ2-2, the CDR3 gives the full variable domain: DAGVTQSPTHLIKTRGQQVTLRCSPKSGHDTVSWYQQALGQGPQFIFQYYEEEERQRGNFPDRFSGHQFPNYSSELNVNALLLGDSALYLCAISLGGHGSGELFFGEGSRLTVL.

In its sample, this clonotype was seen once. A much bigger clone sits one base away, suggesting this may be a read error. In this CDR3 the conserved last residue, phenylalanine or tryptophan, is missing, so a read error is likely. The chain couples TRBV10-3 to TRBJ2-7; no firm D call. This CDR3 is 13 amino acids long. The V and J ends lost 0 bases and 0 bases respectively, with 3 bases between them. CDR1 is ENHRY, CDR2 SYGVKD, per germline. CDR3 sequence (DNA): TGTGCCATCAGTGAGTCTAGCTCCTACGAGCAGTACATC. Protein sequence: CAISESSSYEQYI.

The table lists this clonotype with many counts. The chain links TRBV12-3 or TRBV12-4 to TRBJ2-3, with 7 bases that match TRBD1. The CDR3 length is 17 residues. Trimming removed 1 base from V and 1 base from J; junction bases left unmatched: 8. The chain's CDR3 is CASSLGRQGVGTDTQYF. The CDR3 bases are TGTGCCAGCAGTTTAGGGAGACAGGGAGTCGGCACAGATACGCAGTATTTT.

This clonotype was seen a handful of times. This chain links TRBV28 with TRBJ1-6; TRBD1 is a possible D gene (5 bases). This CDR3 has 16 residues. Per the germline V gene, CDR1 is MDHEN and CDR2 is SYDVKM. V was clipped by 2 bases and J by 6 bases, with 14 bases between them. CDR3 loop: CASSLGGMSGNSPLHF. CDR3 in DNA: TGTGCCAGCAGTTTAGGGGGTATGTCGGGTAATTCACCCCTCCACTTT.

This clonotype has only a few counts. V usage is TRBV7-9 and J usage is TRBJ1-1; D is ambiguous. The germline gives CDR1 SEHNR, CDR2 FQNEAQ (reference sequence). This CDR3 is built from 16 residues. V was pared by 6 bases and J by 1 base, with 18 bases between. The CDR3 here is CASRERGLDPNTEAFF. The CDR3 coding sequence is TGTGCCAGCAGGGAGAGAGGGCTGGATCCGAACACTGAAGCTTTCTTT.

This clonotype was found a few times. V is TRBV7-9 and J is TRBJ2-5; 8 nucleotides line up with TRBD2. The CDR3 length is 16 residues. Trimming cost V 5 bases and J 4 bases; bases outside gene matches: 12. Looked up from germline, CDR1 is SEHNR and CDR2 is FQNEAQ (reference sequence). The CDR3 is CASSLERGTRSETQYF. The CDR3 DNA follows: TGTGCCAGCAGCCTCGAGCGGGGGACGCGTTCAGAGACCCAGTACTTC.

This clonotype was seen a few times. The chain links TRBV2 to TRBJ2-5, with TRBD1 as a possible D gene (5 bases). Per germline, CDR1 SNHLY and CDR2 FYNNEI. Between the trimmed V and J ends, which lost 8 bases and 4 bases, there was a span of 20 bases. This CDR3 is built from 15 residues. Written as DNA, the CDR3 is TGTGCCAGCGTTTATGGGGCACCGTACGCAGAGACCCAGTACTTC. Its translation: CASVYGAPYAETQYF.

This clonotype was counted only a few times. The chain couples TRBV2 to TRBJ2-7; D uncertain. Trimming cost V 5 bases and J 3 bases, with 11 bases left between them. CDR1 and CDR2 from the germline V gene are SNHLY and FYNNEI. The CDR3 has 13 amino acids. CDR3 nucleotide sequence: TGTGCCAGCAGTCCTGACCTATACTACGAGCAGTACTTC. Translation: CASSPDLYYEQYF. The entire variable domain, with the rest obtained from reference TRBV2 and TRBJ2-7, is as follows: EPEVTQTPSHQVTQMGQEVILRCVPISNHLYFYWYRQILGQKVEFLVSFYNNEISEKSEIFDDQFSVERPDGSNFTLKIRSTKLEDSAMYFCASSPDLYYEQYFGPGTRLTVT.

This clonotype has just a few counts. The CDR3 loop reads CATPPSGNTIYF. In DNA, the CDR3 is TGTGCCACCCCGCCCTCTGGAAACACCATATATTTT. The chain has TRBV24-1 and TRBJ1-3; D gene ambiguous. This CDR3 contains 12 residues. Trimming took off 9 bases at V and 0 bases at J, with 5 bases between the two ends. The V gene's germline CDR1 is KGHDR and CDR2 SFDVKD.

The V gene is TRBV20-1, the J gene TRBJ2-1, with D possibly TRBD2 on 6 matching bases. Trimming stripped 3 bases from V and 4 bases from J, with 19 bases between. Germline CDR1 DFQATT, CDR2 SNEGSKA (reference sequence). CDR3 length equals 16 residues. Here the CDR3 reads CSASAAGSWGYNEQFF. DNA for the CDR3: TGCAGTGCTAGCGCCGCGGGATCTTGGGGGTACAATGAGCAGTTCTTC.

The chain links TRBV12-3 or TRBV12-4 to TRBJ2-6; D is unresolved. With 5 bases removed from V and 2 bases from J, the gap between germline ends came to 10 bases. The CDR3 has 15 residues. For the CDR3, the DNA is TGTGCCAGCAGTATAGGGATCCCTGGGGCCAACGTCCTGACTTTC. It codes for CASSIGIPGANVLTF.

The CDR3 DNA sequence: TGTGCCAGCAGCTTAGTTGGGGGACCCGAGCAGTACGTC. It codes for CASSLVGGPEQYV. The rearrangement joins TRBV11-2 to TRBJ2-7; the D gene could be TRBD1 or TRBD2 (5 bases each). The CDR3 consists of 13 residues. The germline CDR1 and CDR2 sequences are SGHAT and FQNNGV. The V end was cut by 1 base, the J end by 6 bases, with 10 bases between.

J is TRBJ2-2 and V is TRBV3-1; 7 bases fit TRBD2. The trim removed 4 bases at V and 1 base at J, leaving 3 bases unmatched. Per germline, CDR1 LGHDT and CDR2 YNNKEL (reference sequence). The CDR3 runs 15 residues. The CDR3 nucleotides read TGTGCCAGCAGCCGGGGACTAAGGAACACCGGGGAGCTGTTTTTT. It specifies CASSRGLRNTGELFF. Full variable domain (rest looked up from reference TRBV3-1 and TRBJ2-2): DTAVSQTPKYLVTQMGNDKSIKCEQNLGHDTMYWYKQDSKKFLKIMFSYNNKELIINETVPNRFSPKSPDKAHLNLHINSLELGDSAVYFCASSRGLRNTGELFFGEGSRLTVL.

The sample holds a few counts of this clonotype. The chain has TRBV24-1 and TRBJ2-7; D tentatively fits TRBD1 or TRBD2 (5 bases each). V lost 5 bases and J lost 2, with 12 bases in between. Germline CDR1 and CDR2: KGHDR and SFDVKD. CDR3 length: 14 residues. CDR3 in amino acids: CATSASGRTYEQYF. CDR3 DNA sequence: TGTGCCACCAGTGCGTCGGGACGAACCTACGAGCAGTACTTC.

The chain joins TRBV29-1 to TRBJ2-3; the match to TRBD2 covers 7 bases. The CDR3 contains 14 residues. The germline CDR1 and CDR2 sequences are SQVTM and ANQGSEA. The trim removed 5 bases at V and 1 base at J, leaving 6 bases unmatched. The CDR3 loop is CSVQYSGGTDTQYF. The CDR3 DNA follows: TGCAGCGTTCAATACAGCGGGGGCACAGATACGCAGTATTTT.

A few counts support this clonotype. The V and J genes are TRBV20-1 and TRBJ2-1; 12 nucleotides line up with TRBD2. J gave up 5 bases and V 2 bases, and 4 bases lay outside the gene matches. The length of the CDR3 is 15 residues. The germline V gene has CDR1 DFQATT and CDR2 SNEGSKA (reference sequence). CDR3 residues: CSARLAGGAHNEQFF. Written as DNA, the CDR3 is TGCAGTGCTAGACTAGCGGGGGGGGCGCACAATGAGCAGTTCTTC.

This rearrangement joins TRBV29-1 to TRBJ2-7; D gene ambiguous. The germline gives CDR1 SQVTM, CDR2 ANQGSEA. The CDR3 has 12 amino acids. V was shortened by 5 bases and J by 0 bases, with 8 bases between the two germline ends. CDR3: CSVLGNSYEQYF. In DNA form, the CDR3 reads TGCAGCGTTTTGGGCAACTCCTACGAGCAGTACTTC.

Points on this clonotype: The junction differs from germline at one of its ends, possibly a read error. V gene TRBV20-1 combines with J gene TRBJ2-1; 7 nucleotides align to TRBD2. Germline CDR1 DFQATT, CDR2 SNEGSKA (reference sequence). The CDR3 is 16 amino acids. CDR3 sequence: CCARGIPSGTYNEQFF. The CDR3 nucleotides are TGCTGTGCTAGAGGGATCCCTAGCGGTACCTACAATGAGCAGTTCTTC.

In this sample, this clonotype turned up a few times. CDR3 region: CSAKDWTSGSQETQYF. In DNA form, the CDR3 reads TGCAGTGCTAAAGACTGGACTAGCGGGTCCCAAGAGACCCAGTACTTC. The J gene is TRBJ2-5, the V gene TRBV20-1, with 11 positions matching TRBD2. V gave up 4 bases and J gave up 1 base; unmatched junction bases: 8. In germline, CDR1 is DFQATT, CDR2 SNEGSKA (reference sequence). The CDR3 has 16 amino acids.

V is TRBV20-1 and J is TRBJ2-7, with 11 bases that match TRBD2. The CDR3 sequence is 13 residues long. With 6 bases clipped from V and 5 bases from J, the junction kept 6 bases outside the gene matches. The germline gives CDR1 DFQATT, CDR2 SNEGSKA (reference sequence). The CDR3 is CSAKLAGAHEQYF. Here the CDR3 DNA reads TGCAGTGCAAAACTAGCGGGAGCCCACGAGCAGTACTTC.

This clonotype came up a few times. This chain joins TRBV5-1 and TRBJ2-6; D gene ambiguous. The CDR3 length is 15 residues. Trimming pared 3 bases from V and 0 bases from J, leaving 7 bases between. Germline V gene sequence: CDR1 SGHRS, CDR2 YFSETQ. The CDR3, as DNA: TGCGCCAGCAGCTGGCAAGACTCTGGGGCCAACGTCCTGACTTTC. This sequence encodes CASSWQDSGANVLTF. Full variable domain (rest looked up from reference TRBV5-1 and TRBJ2-6): KAGVTQTPRYLIKTRGQQVTLSCSPISGHRSVSWYQQTPGQGLQFLFEYFSETQRNKGNFPGRFSGRQFSNSRSEMNVSTLELGDSALYLCASSWQDSGANVLTFGAGSRLTVL.

The chain joins TRBV12-3 or TRBV12-4 to TRBJ2-6; 9 bases agree with TRBD2. This CDR3 is built from 17 residues. After removal of 5 bases from V and 2 bases from J, the junction contained 7 bases not matched to a gene. CDR3: CASSPRLAGTGANVLTF. DNA of the CDR3: TGTGCCAGCAGTCCCAGGCTAGCGGGGACTGGGGCCAACGTCCTGACTTTC.

As regards this clonotype: Since a much larger clone is just one base distant, this may be a read error. This chain joins TRBV28 and TRBJ2-1; no reliable D call. Germline CDR1 and CDR2: MDHEN and SYDVKM. The CDR3 length is 12 residues. The V gene lost 8 bases and the J gene lost 0 bases, with 5 bases spanning the gap. Here the CDR3 reads CASGSSYNEQFF. The DNA for the CDR3 is TGTGCCAGCGGTTCCTCCTACAATGAGCAGTTCTTC.

This chain uses TRBV12-3 or TRBV12-4 with TRBJ2-2, with TRBD1 as a possible D gene (6 bases). The CDR3 runs to 16 residues. Trimming removed 4 bases at V and 1 base at J, with 13 bases between. The CDR3 sequence is CASSSHRGQNTGELFF. The CDR3 DNA sequence: TGTGCCAGCAGTTCCCATAGGGGACAGAACACCGGGGAGCTGTTTTTT.

CDR3 loop: CASSYNDAGELFF. In DNA, the CDR3 is TGTGCCAGTAGTTACAACGACGCCGGGGAGCTGTTTTTT. The rearrangement joins TRBV19 to TRBJ2-2; D not resolved. This CDR3 comprises 13 residues. The germline CDR1 and CDR2 sequences are LNHDA and SQIVND (reference sequence). Trimming stripped 5 bases from V and 6 bases from J, with 10 bases between.